The 26 T cell receptor beta chains given below trace back to one sample, sequenced in a study of blood T cell repertoires in COVID-19. Profiled with immunoSEQ multiplex PCR; TCRdb holds only in-frame clones, not every one. The sample has more than 85,000 clones, about 80% seen once. What was sequenced was peripheral blood. Source of these receptors: a man aged 60-69 years with acute or convalescent COVID-19.

The chain joins TRBV9 to TRBJ1-2, with D maybe TRBD1 (5 bases). V was pared by 0 bases and J by 0 bases, with 9 bases between. This CDR3 has 15 amino acids. Germline assignment: CDR1 SGDLS and CDR2 YYNGEE. In DNA, the CDR3 is TGTGCCAGCAGCGTAGGGAGGGGAGCTAACTATGGCTACACCTTC. It yields the protein CASSVGRGANYGYTF.

The J gene is TRBJ1-2, the V gene TRBV6-5, with TRBD1 as a possible D gene (6 bases). The CDR3 is 13 residues long. Germline lookup yields CDR1 MNHEY and CDR2 SVGAGI. Trimming stripped 5 bases from V and 8 bases from J, with 15 bases between. CDR3 sequence: CASSQQGLSGYTF. The CDR3 DNA sequence: TGTGCCAGCAGTCAACAGGGATTATCGGGCTACACCTTC.

This rearrangement joins TRBV3-1 (or the pseudogene TRBV3-2) to TRBJ1-2; D remains unclear. From germline, CDR1 is LGHDT and CDR2 YNNKEL (reference sequence). The ends were cut back, 0 bases at V and 2 bases at J, with 10 bases in the middle. This CDR3 has 15 amino acids. CDR3 in DNA: TGTGCCAGCAGCCAAGACACGAACGGGAACTATGGCTACACCTTC. Its translation: CASSQDTNGNYGYTF.

This sequence joins TRBV30 and TRBJ2-7, with D perhaps matching TRBD1 (6 bases). Germline V gene lookup returns CDR1 GTSNPN and CDR2 SVGIG (reference sequence). The CDR3 is 11 residues long. With 4 bases removed from V and 3 bases from J, the gap between germline ends came to 7 bases. CDR3 in DNA: TGTGCCTGGACGACAGGCTACGAGCAGTACTTC. Its protein product is CAWTTGYEQYF.

The chain links TRBV11-2 to TRBJ2-1; possible D gene TRBD2, 5 bases. This CDR3 contains 15 residues. Germline V gene sequence: CDR1 SGHAT, CDR2 FQNNGV. V was shortened by 1 base and J by 5 bases, with 12 bases between the two germline ends. CDR3 in amino acids: CASSLGYGNDNEQFF. CDR3 DNA: TGTGCCAGCAGCTTAGGCTACGGGAACGACAATGAGCAGTTCTTC.

The chain recombines TRBV6-2 or TRBV6-3 with TRBJ1-1; a possible D gene is TRBD1 (5 bases). The germline gives CDR1 MNHEY, CDR2 SVGEGT. The germline V and J ends were trimmed by 0 bases and 0 bases, with 11 bases remaining between them. The CDR3 has 16 amino acids. The CDR3 region is CASSYSAGTLNTEAFF. Written as DNA, the CDR3 is TGTGCCAGCAGTTACTCGGCCGGGACTTTGAACACTGAAGCTTTCTTT.

The gene calls are TRBV6-6 and TRBJ2-1; D perhaps matches TRBD2 (5 bases). Trimming stripped 2 bases from V and 0 bases from J, with 5 bases between. The CDR3 consists of 14 residues. Germline V gives CDR1 MNHNY, CDR2 SVGAGI (reference sequence). DNA of the CDR3: TGTGCCAGCAGTTACGGGAGCTCCTACAATGAGCAGTTCTTC. Its translation is CASSYGSSYNEQFF.

This clone was found many times. The gene calls are TRBV7-6 and TRBJ1-4, with D perhaps TRBD1 (5 bases). V lost 1 base to trimming and J lost 3 bases, with 9 bases between them. The length of the CDR3 is 15 residues. The germline V gene encodes CDR1 SGHVS and CDR2 FNYEAQ. The CDR3 region has the DNA TGTGCCAGCAGCTTAGAGGCGGGGGCTAATGAAAAACTGTTTTTT. Residues: CASSLEAGANEKLFF.

The chain combines TRBV9 with TRBJ2-1; 9 bases map to TRBD1. The CDR3 is 16 residues long. Germline CDR1 is SGDLS and CDR2 is YYNGEE. V shed 3 bases and J 1 base; nucleotides not matched to a gene: 5. DNA for the CDR3: TGTGCCAGCAGCGCTACGGGACAGGGATCCTACAATGAGCAGTTCTTC. Its translation: CASSATGQGSYNEQFF.

The chain is built from TRBV3-1 (or the pseudogene TRBV3-2) and TRBJ1-2; tentatively, D is TRBD1 (5 bases). This CDR3 comprises 17 residues. CDR1 LGHDT and CDR2 YNNKEL come from the germline V gene (reference sequence). With 3 bases removed from V and 4 bases from J, the gap between germline ends came to 21 bases. The CDR3 DNA reads TGTGCCAGCAGCCATCAAAGTGCCGCCAGGGCTAGCTATGGCTACACCTTC. Protein product: CASSHQSAARASYGYTF.

The rearrangement links TRBV6-4 to TRBJ2-3; 7 positions match TRBD1. The germline gives CDR1 MRHNA, CDR2 SNTAGT. The J segment lost 3 bases and the V segment lost 3 bases, leaving 3 bases of the junction unmatched. The CDR3 is 14 residues long. DNA for the CDR3: TGTGCCAGCAGTGAAGGACAGGAAACAGATACGCAGTATTTT. Translation gives CASSEGQETDTQYF.

This clone was seen once. This sequence joins TRBV5-4 and TRBJ2-3; possibly TRBD1 for D (6 bases). Germline CDR1 and CDR2: SGHNT and YYREEE (reference sequence). The V and J ends lost 4 bases and 0 bases respectively, with 15 bases between them. CDR3 size: 16 residues. CDR3: CASSRDRRSSTDTQYF. Written as DNA, the CDR3 is TGTGCCAGCAGCAGAGACAGGCGGTCTAGCACAGATACGCAGTATTTT.

V usage is TRBV5-1 and J usage is TRBJ2-2; 9 positions match TRBD1. The CDR3 has 15 residues. J was trimmed by 6 bases and V by 4 bases; bases with no gene match: 7. CDR1 is SGHRS and CDR2 is YFSETQ in the germline V gene. This CDR3 reads CASSRSGTGSGELFF. Here the CDR3 DNA reads TGCGCCAGCAGCCGATCCGGGACAGGGTCCGGGGAGCTGTTTTTT.

The chain recombines TRBV29-1 with TRBJ1-1; D is unresolved. Germline CDR1 reads SQVTM; CDR2 reads ANQGSEA. The CDR3 sequence is 11 residues long. The ends were cut back, 4 bases at V and 1 base at J, with 4 bases in the middle. The DNA of the CDR3 is TGCAGCGTTGGTAGGAACACTGAAGCTTTCTTT. Protein sequence: CSVGRNTEAFF. The whole variable domain, remainder taken from reference TRBV29-1 and TRBJ1-1, is SAVISQKPSRDICQRGTSLTIQCQVDSQVTMMFWYRQQPGQSLTLIATANQGSEATYESGFVIDKFPISRPNLTFSTLTVSNMSPEDSSIYLCSVGRNTEAFFGQGTRLTVV.

The V call is TRBV7-2, the J call TRBJ2-7, with 9 bases fitting TRBD2. Germline CDR1 is SGHTA and CDR2 is FQGNSA. After removal of 4 bases from V and 5 bases from J, the junction contained 6 bases not matched to a gene. The CDR3 consists of 14 residues. The CDR3 coding sequence is TGTGCCAGCAGCTCCTTTAGCGGGGGCAACGAGCAGTACTTC. Protein product: CASSSFSGGNEQYF.

The CDR3 bases are TGTGCCTGGAGTTGGCAGTTTGAAGCTTTCTTT. Its protein is CAWSWQFEAFF. This chain connects TRBV30 to TRBJ1-1; D unresolved. The CDR3 covers 11 residues. With 2 bases removed from V and 7 bases from J, the gap between germline ends came to 8 bases. Germline V gives CDR1 GTSNPN, CDR2 SVGIG (reference sequence).

The V call is TRBV6-5, the J call TRBJ2-5, with a tentative D call TRBD2 (5 bases). Germline values: CDR1 MNHEY, CDR2 SVGAGI. This CDR3 is 13 amino acids long. Trimming took 6 bases from V and 3 from J, leaving 11 bases between them. The CDR3 DNA follows: TGTGCCAGCAGAGCCAACGGGAAAGAGACCCAGTACTTC. This gives the protein CASRANGKETQYF.

The chain couples TRBV6-5 to TRBJ2-7, with 8 positions matching TRBD2. J was trimmed by 4 bases and V by 6 bases; bases with no gene match: 2. Germline V gene data show CDR1 as MNHEY and CDR2 as SVGAGI. This CDR3 is built from 12 residues. The CDR3 is CASRSSGYEQYF. Here the CDR3 DNA reads TGTGCCAGCAGGTCTAGCGGGTACGAGCAGTACTTC.

This chain uses TRBV10-3 with TRBJ2-1, with 9 bases aligning to TRBD2. This CDR3 region has 17 residues. Losses at the gene ends were 3 bases for V and 2 bases for J; bases not matched to a gene: 8. In germline, CDR1 is ENHRY, CDR2 SYGVKD. CDR3 sequence reads: CAISDGTSSSTYNEQFF. CDR3 DNA: TGTGCCATCAGTGACGGGACTAGCTCCTCTACCTACAATGAGCAGTTCTTC.

The chain employs TRBV4-1 and TRBJ2-1; 14 bases are shared with TRBD2. The germline gives CDR1 MGHRA, CDR2 YSYEKL. V trimming: 5 bases; J trimming: 8 bases; junction bases outside the gene matches: 11. This CDR3 comprises 17 residues. CDR3 coding DNA: TGCGCCAGCAGCACCCGGGGACTAGCGGGGGCTGGGGATGAGCAGTTCTTC. Translated: CASSTRGLAGAGDEQFF.

Points on this clone: At one of its ends the junction is not consistent with the germline gene, which may arise from a read error. V usage is TRBV5-8 and J usage is TRBJ2-1, with a tentative D call TRBD1 (6 bases). From germline, CDR1 is SGHTS and CDR2 YDEGEE. This CDR3 comprises 15 residues. DNA of the CDR3: TGTGCCAGCACCTTGGGGGACACCGGAGGAAATGAGCAGTTCTTC. Translation: CASTLGDTGGNEQFF.

This chain joins TRBV12-5 and TRBJ2-5; the D is unclear. V lost 3 bases and J lost 5, with 4 bases in between. The CDR3 length is 11 residues. The germline V gene encodes CDR1 LGHNT and CDR2 FRNRAP. The CDR3 protein is CASGFEETQYF. The CDR3 DNA follows: TGTGCTAGTGGTTTTGAGGAGACCCAGTACTTC.

The chain employs TRBV2 and TRBJ2-3; 11 bases are a match to TRBD2. Germline V lookup: CDR1 SNHLY, CDR2 FYNNEI. V was pared by 7 bases and J by 6 bases, with 9 bases of the junction left unmatched. The CDR3 length is 15 residues. This CDR3 is CASKVSGGASDTQYF. The CDR3 DNA sequence: TGTGCCAGCAAGGTTAGCGGGGGGGCCTCGGATACGCAGTATTTT.

J is TRBJ2-3 and V is TRBV5-1; D not certain. Trimming took off 7 bases at V and 3 bases at J, with 12 bases between the two ends. The CDR3 spans 13 residues. The germline gives CDR1 SGHRS, CDR2 YFSETQ. The CDR3 sequence is CASAPAMTDTQYF. The CDR3 region has the DNA TGCGCCAGCGCCCCAGCGATGACAGATACGCAGTATTTT.

This clone was recorded many times. The V gene is TRBV6-5, the J gene TRBJ2-7; D may be TRBD1 (5 bases). Trimming removed 7 bases at V and 7 bases at J, with 17 bases between. The CDR3 has 13 amino acids. Germline V CDR1 and CDR2: MNHEY, SVGAGI. In DNA form, the CDR3 reads TGTGCCAGCACAGATAAGACAGTGGATGAGCAGTACGTC. This gives the protein CASTDKTVDEQYV.

This rearrangement joins TRBV9 to TRBJ1-1; tentatively, D is TRBD1 (6 bases). V dropped 3 bases and J dropped 0 bases, with 12 bases sitting between them. CDR3 length: 15 amino acids. Germline assignment: CDR1 SGDLS and CDR2 YYNGEE. The CDR3: CASSDRDNMNTEAFF. The CDR3 nucleotides are TGTGCCAGCAGCGACCGGGACAACATGAACACTGAAGCTTTCTTT.